This record concerns one T cell receptor beta chain sequence. It lacks a known antigen. It has no much larger one-base neighbor in the sample; base qualities were not kept. The data were taken from a study of T-cell memory formation after mild COVID-19 (dated by TCRdb to the early 2020s). Regarding the research as a whole: TCR sequence clusters from the two donors were found to be largely donor specific. The cohort comprised two young, previously healthy adult volunteers, one female and one male. Longitudinal TCRalpha and TCRbeta repertoire sequencing tracked T-cell clones expanding and contracting after mild COVID-19 in a couple of donors.

Sequenced on an Illumina NovaSeq 6000. TCRalpha and TCRbeta cDNA libraries were built by 5'RACE with constant-segment primers, adding sample barcodes and unique molecular identifiers. Trizol reagent was used to extract RNA from every sample. Libraries were amplified in two PCR steps, with a second sample barcode and Illumina TruSeq adapters added in the second step. The libraries were sequenced on an Illumina NovaSeq using 2 x 150 bp paired-end reads. The paper's data handling went like this. Reads were demultiplexed and collapsed into UMI-guided consensus sequences with migec v1.2.7. Using mixcr v2.1.11, UMI consensuses were aligned to TRA and TRB V and J templates and then assembled into clonotypes. Clonotypes were classified as expanded or contracted when called significant by both edgeR and NoisET, with noise models trained on biological replicates. For edgeR calls, the cutoffs were a false discovery rate-adjusted p below 0.01 and a log2 fold-change threshold of 1. As an exploratory analysis of dynamics, PCA with hierarchical clustering was applied to max-normalized trajectories of the 1000 most abundant clonotypes. Each responding clone was given a CD4 or CD8 phenotype based on the CD4+ and CD8+ repertoires, which had been sequenced separately. Starting from the raw public reads, TCRdb applied fastp trimming at Q25, assembled clones with MiXCR and retained in-frame beta chains. Identical CDR3 proteins give one entry, which carries the most common genes and DNA. For this entry, the V and J calls and clone size follow TCRdb and not the study's own pipeline. This sample is represented by around 530,000 distinct CDR3 sequences; about 20% of them were singletons. The ten largest clones capture 8.4% of the sample.

General findings and caveats noted by the study authors: Whether the second-wave clones peaking on day 37 were SARS-CoV-2 specific was not confirmed. Clones contracting from day 15 to 85 had balanced CD4/CD8 phenotypes, while a second wave expanding from day 15 to 37 was biased towards CD4+. The study covered only a couple of mild cases, and larger cohorts including severe cases with pre-infection samples were considered necessary. Contracting CD4+ clones turned up mainly in the CM and EM memory subsets, whereas EMRA was where CD8+ clones were enriched. Some responding clones were detected in pre-infection memory, which suggested that pre-existing cross-reactive memory T cells had joined the SARS-CoV-2 response.

Ficoll-Paque density gradient centrifugation was the method used to isolate PBMCs. Reading the germline V gene (reference sequence) gives CDR1 LNHDA and CDR2 SQIVND. Spanning cysteine to phenylalanine, the CDR3 consists of 11 amino acids. Only the CDR3 region is kept as DNA, spanning 33 bases read in frame from base 1. The specimen was PBMCs or a T cell subset sorted from them (not recorded which). The origin of this receptor is an adult woman who had mild COVID-19 (a few samples of this study predate the infection). The sample titles of this study are shuffled in the database, so cell type and time point are left out; the donor was told from shared clones. The chain couples TRBV19 to TRBJ1-5; the D gene remains uncertain. The CDR3 reads CGRYNTQPQHF. The DNA sequence is as follows: TGTGGAAGGTACAACACCCAGCCCCAGCATTTT.